This T cell receptor (beta chain) was sequenced during a study of shared clonotypes between healthy human individuals. About the study: A couple of women and a few men aged 18 to 49 made up the donors.

Sequencing was performed with immunoSEQ multiplex PCR; in TCRdb, only in-frame clones are kept and a portion is missing. The table includes about 2,500,000 clones, over 85% detected once. Germline V gene lookup returns CDR1 SEHNR and CDR2 FQNEAQ (reference sequence). This CDR3 is built from 13 residues. Trimming removed 5 bases at V and 1 base at J, with 8 bases between. As concerns this clone: No antigen is known for it. This sample also contains other DNA sequences that code for the same CDR3.

Overall study results and limits: Sharing across a handful of donors was seen in 4% to 6.5% of naive CD4 clonotypes. Clonotypes shared by all four sorted-subset donors had higher generation probabilities than non-shared clonotypes. Deeper or shallower sequencing was expected to change how clonotypes are shared among donors.

The chain is built from TRBV7-9 and TRBJ1-1; D is possibly TRBD1 (5 bases). The receptor was derived from a man younger than 35 in good health. Specimen: naive CD4+ T cells sorted from blood. Sample subset: CD45RA+ positively selected. The CDR3: CASSTQGNTEAFF. CDR3 in DNA: TGTGCCAGCAGCACGCAGGGGAACACTGAAGCTTTCTTT.